This T cell receptor beta chain was recorded in a study of identical twins. Trimming pared 2 bases from V and 2 bases from J, leaving 10 bases between. The CDR3 is 15 residues long. The germline gives CDR1 MNHNS, CDR2 SASEGT. The study, taken as a whole, reports: Models underestimated TCR alpha sharing (out-of-frame) in monozygotic twins.

TCRdb analysed the 5' RACE reads with MiXCR anew, one entry per CDR3 protein. The sample comprises roughly 230,000 distinct CDR3 sequences, about 8% of which are singletons, and less than 4% rests with the top ten. This clonotype has just a few counts. The antigen remains unidentified. A further study also used this sample, focusing on yellow fever vaccine responses in identical twins. This second study notes: Reportedly, the response of twins' T cells to the vaccine seemed partly convergent, partly personalized.

The sample was CD8+ T cells sorted from blood. The receptor comes from a woman aged 18-29 years in good health. This sequence joins TRBV6-1 and TRBJ1-5; D perhaps matches TRBD1 (6 bases). The CDR3, as DNA: TGTGCCAGCAGTGAAATTCACAGGGGCAATCAGCCCCAGCATTTT. Its translation: CASSEIHRGNQPQHF.